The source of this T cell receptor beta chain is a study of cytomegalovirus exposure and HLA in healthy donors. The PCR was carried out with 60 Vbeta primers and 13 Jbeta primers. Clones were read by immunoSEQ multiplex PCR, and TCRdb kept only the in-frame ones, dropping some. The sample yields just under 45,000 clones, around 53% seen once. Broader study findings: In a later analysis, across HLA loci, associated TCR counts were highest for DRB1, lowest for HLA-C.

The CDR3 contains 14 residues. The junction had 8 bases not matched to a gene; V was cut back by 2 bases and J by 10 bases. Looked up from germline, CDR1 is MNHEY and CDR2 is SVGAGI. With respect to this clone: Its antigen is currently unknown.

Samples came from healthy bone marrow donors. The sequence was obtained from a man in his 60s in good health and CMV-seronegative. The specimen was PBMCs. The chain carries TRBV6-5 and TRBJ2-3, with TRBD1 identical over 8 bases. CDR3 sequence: CASSYATGEEAQYF. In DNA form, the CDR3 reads TGTGCCAGCAGTTACGCGACAGGGGAGGAGGCGCAGTATTTT.